This entry lists 15 T cell receptor beta chains sequenced from one sample in a study of identical twins. TCRdb recomputed calls from the 5' RACE reads with MiXCR, one row per CDR3 protein. The data contain around 530,000 distinct CDR3 sequences, approximately 16% of them singletons. The same specimen was also included in a second study, on yellow fever vaccine responses in identical twins.

Sequencing used CD4+ T cells sorted from blood. These receptors were taken from a woman aged 18-29 years in good health.

The table lists this clonotype with many counts. The gene calls are TRBV20-1 and TRBJ2-3, with 13 bases fitting TRBD2. With V trimmed by 5 bases and J by 0 bases, 8 bases remained unmatched. Germline V gives CDR1 DFQATT, CDR2 SNEGSKA (reference sequence). The CDR3 is 17 residues long. This chain's CDR3 is CSADGTSGATSTDTQYF. The CDR3 nucleotides read TGCAGTGCTGACGGGACTAGCGGGGCAACTAGCACAGATACGCAGTATTTT.

A remark on this clonotype: Just one base apart from a much larger clone, this may be a read error. The chain uses TRBV2 and TRBJ2-1; the D gene is possibly TRBD2 (5 bases). V was pared by 1 base and J by 7 bases, with 20 bases between. Looked up from germline, CDR1 is SNHLY and CDR2 is FYNNEI. CDR3 length: 17 amino acids. The CDR3 protein is CASSEGEWVKVGNEQFF. In nucleotides, the CDR3 is TGTGCCAGCAGTGAAGGGGAGTGGGTCAAAGTGGGGAATGAGCAGTTCTTC.

The chain links TRBV6-1 to TRBJ1-4; maybe TRBD1 (5 bases). Germline V gene lookup returns CDR1 MNHNS and CDR2 SASEGT. V lost 6 bases, J lost 6 bases, and 17 bases lay in between. This CDR3 is built from 15 residues. CDR3 amino acids: CASRPMEPGHEKLFF. The CDR3 nucleotides read TGTGCCAGCAGGCCCATGGAACCGGGGCATGAAAAACTGTTTTTT.

The table lists this clonotype with a few counts. The chain recombines TRBV20-1 with TRBJ2-1; TRBD2 matches 16 bases. The V segment lost 4 bases and the J segment 9 bases; nucleotides outside the gene matches: 6. The CDR3 extends over 15 amino acids. Germline V gene data show CDR1 as DFQATT and CDR2 as SNEGSKA (reference sequence). The CDR3, as DNA: TGCAGTGCTACCGGGACTAGCGGGAGGGGCAGTGAGCAGTTCTTC. This gives the protein CSATGTSGRGSEQFF.

The table lists this clonotype with a few counts. The chain couples TRBV6-1 to TRBJ2-1; a possible D gene is TRBD2 (6 bases). The germline gives CDR1 MNHNS, CDR2 SASEGT. CDR3 length: 15 residues. V dropped 6 bases and J dropped 6 bases, with 18 bases sitting between them. CDR3 in DNA: TGTGCCAGCAGAGCCACTAGCACGCTTTCCAATGAGCAGTTCTTC. This sequence encodes CASRATSTLSNEQFF.

The chain is built from TRBV7-9 and TRBJ2-7; 7 positions match TRBD2. The trim removed 5 bases at V and 2 bases at J, leaving 9 bases unmatched. Germline CDR1 reads SEHNR; CDR2 reads FQNEAQ (reference sequence). CDR3 length equals 15 residues. CDR3 bases: TGTGCCAGCAGCAAGAAAAGCGGGAAAGCCTACGAGCAGTACTTC. Amino acid sequence: CASSKKSGKAYEQYF.

The V call is TRBV10-3, the J call TRBJ1-1, with D possibly matching TRBD1 (5 bases). The CDR3 is 13 amino acids. V was shortened by 7 bases and J by 1 base, with 10 bases between the two germline ends. The germline V gene has CDR1 ENHRY and CDR2 SYGVKD. The DNA for the CDR3 is TGTGCCATCATGGCTACAGGGAACACTGAAGCTTTCTTT. It specifies CAIMATGNTEAFF.

This clonotype was detected a few times. The V and J genes are TRBV15 and TRBJ1-1, with D unresolved. The V end was cut by 1 base, the J end by 0 bases, with 15 bases between. Looked up from germline, CDR1 is LNHNV and CDR2 is YYDKDF (reference sequence). The CDR3 runs 17 residues. The CDR3 DNA reads as TGTGCCACCAGCAGAGGTGGGCGGACCGCTATGAACACTGAAGCTTTCTTT. It encodes CATSRGGRTAMNTEAFF.

The rearrangement joins TRBV2 to TRBJ2-3, with TRBD1 identical over 8 bases. Germline CDR1 is SNHLY and CDR2 is FYNNEI. V shed 5 bases, J shed 3 bases, and the junction held 7 bases outside the gene matches. The length of the CDR3 is 15 residues. CDR3 sequence: CASSYQGAITDTQYF. CDR3 coding DNA: TGTGCCAGCAGTTACCAGGGGGCGATAACAGATACGCAGTATTTT.

This clonotype was seen a handful of times. V and J are TRBV5-1 and TRBJ2-2, with a possible D match to TRBD2 (6 bases). Germline CDR1 reads SGHRS; CDR2 reads YFSETQ. The CDR3 runs 15 residues. Trimming took 4 bases from V and 5 from J, leaving 15 bases between them. The CDR3 nucleotides are TGCGCCAGCAGCCTAATCTTCCGGGGGACCGGGGAGCTGTTTTTT. Translated, it gives CASSLIFRGTGELFF.

The genes are TRBV29-1 and TRBJ2-3; D is ambiguous. The CDR3 has 14 amino acids. Germline CDR1 SQVTM, CDR2 ANQGSEA. Trimming shortened V by 2 bases and J by 0 bases, and 9 bases separated the two germline ends. The DNA of the CDR3 is TGCAGCGTTGAATATATGGGTAGCACAGATACGCAGTATTTT. Amino acids: CSVEYMGSTDTQYF.

This clonotype showed up many times. The chain has TRBV5-5 and TRBJ1-1; D call uncertain. Germline V gene lookup returns CDR1 SGHKS and CDR2 YYEKEE (reference sequence). This CDR3 is built from 15 residues. The V end was cut by 1 base, the J end by 1 base, with 11 bases between. The CDR3 spells CASSLQSRGNTEAFF. DNA of the CDR3: TGTGCCAGCAGCTTGCAATCCAGAGGGAACACTGAAGCTTTCTTT.

V usage is TRBV6-4 and J usage is TRBJ2-1; D remains unclear. From germline, CDR1 is MRHNA and CDR2 SNTAGT. V was trimmed by 4 bases and J by 8 bases, leaving 12 bases between them. There are 13 residues in the CDR3. CDR3 residues: CASSGWKGYEQFF. Here the CDR3 DNA reads TGTGCCAGCAGTGGGTGGAAGGGCTATGAGCAGTTCTTC.

The chain couples TRBV14 to TRBJ2-1, with no clear D. The CDR3 covers 13 residues. Trimming left V 1 base short and J 9 bases short, with 10 bases between. CDR1 is SGHDN, CDR2 FVKESK, per germline. CDR3 sequence (DNA): TGTGCCAGCAGCCAAGGGGAAGTGGGTGAGCAGTTCTTC. Encoded protein: CASSQGEVGEQFF. Together with reference TRBV14 and TRBJ2-1, the CDR3 gives the full variable domain: EAGVTQFPSHSVIEKGQTVTLRCDPISGHDNLYWYRRVMGKEIKFLLHFVKESKQDESGMPNNRFLAERTGGTYSTLKVQPAELEDSGVYFCASSQGEVGEQFFGPGTRLTVL.

CDR3 nucleotide sequence: TGCGCCAGCAGCTTTAACGGGGGTTGGGACAATGAGCAGTTCTTC. The encoded protein is CASSFNGGWDNEQFF. The chain is built from TRBV10-2 and TRBJ2-1; D is possibly TRBD2 (6 bases). This CDR3 region has 15 residues. Trimming stripped 6 bases from V and 5 bases from J, with 17 bases between. CDR1 is WSHSY, CDR2 SAAADI, per germline.